These T cell receptor beta chains were read from a single sample in a study of blood T cell repertoires in COVID-19. Profiling relied on immunoSEQ multiplex PCR, and the TCRdb table lists in-frame clones only, not all of them. The sample has 60,000 to 70,000 clones, 65% to 85% seen once; the top ten hold 35% to 45%. What was sequenced was peripheral blood. These receptors all stem from a human donor in a cohort sampled during active COVID-19. Each CDR3 is given with its conserved first and last residue. A D gene is named only where the DNA matches it firmly. Size values are once, few and many counts, or a class for expanded clones, and some rows have none.

clone size	V gene	J gene	D gene	CDR3 protein	CDR3 DNA
-	TRBV27	TRBJ2-7	TRBD2	CASSLTASGGLPYEQYF	TGTGCCAGCAGTCTTACTGCTAGCGGGGGGCTGCCCTACGAGCAGTACTTC
-	TRBV2	TRBJ2-7	TRBD1	CASSVEPGQDAF	TGTGCCAGCAGTGTTGAGCCGGGACAGGACGCCTTC
-	TRBV5-1	TRBJ1-2	-	CATSQGSVGYGYTF	TGCGCCACCTCACAGGGAAGTGTGGGCTATGGCTACACCTTC
-	TRBV4-1	TRBJ1-4	-	CASSHPIDGVEKLFF	TGCGCCAGCAGCCACCCGATCGACGGGGTGGAAAAACTGTTTTTT
-	TRBV6-5	TRBJ1-1	-	CASSYAGYRNTEAFF	TGTGCCAGCAGTTACGCAGGGTATCGTAACACTGAAGCTTTCTTT
-	TRBV7-9	TRBJ1-3	-	CASSAIRAGAISWGNTIYF	TGTGCCAGCAGCGCCATCCGGGCAGGGGCTATAAGCTGGGGAAACACCATATATTTT
-	TRBV7-3	TRBJ2-5	-	CASSPGGHPGEETQYF	TGTGCCAGCAGCCCAGGGGGACACCCGGGGGAAGAGACCCAGTACTTC
-	TRBV10-3	TRBJ2-7	TRBD1	CAIGYGTGAYEQYF	TGTGCCATCGGTTATGGGACAGGCGCCTACGAGCAGTACTTC
once	TRBV5-6	TRBJ1-2	-	CASSLVGRVVYGYTF	TGTGCCAGCAGCTTGGTCGGCAGGGTGGTGTATGGCTACACCTTC
-	TRBV18	TRBJ1-2	TRBD1	CASSPRQGSDGYTF	TGTGCCAGCTCACCTCGACAGGGCAGTGATGGCTACACCTTC
-	TRBV4-3	TRBJ2-3	-	CASSHEDGGYGTDTQYF	TGCGCCAGCAGCCACGAAGACGGGGGATACGGCACAGATACGCAGTATTTT
-	TRBV7-9	TRBJ2-7	TRBD1	CASSHGDRAYEQYF	TGTGCCAGCAGTCATGGGGACAGGGCCTACGAGCAGTACTTC
-	TRBV19	TRBJ1-1	-	CASTGSINTEAFF	TGTGCCAGTACAGGCAGCATTAACACTGAAGCTTTCTTT
few	TRBV28	TRBJ2-1	TRBD2	CAIMGLAGGSYNEQFF	TGTGCCATCATGGGACTAGCGGGGGGATCCTACAATGAGCAGTTCTTC
-	TRBV27	TRBJ1-1	-	CASSSQGLEAFF	TGTGCCAGCAGTTCGCAGGGTTTAGAAGCTTTCTTT
-	TRBV11-3	TRBJ2-3	TRBD1	CASSLEGGTGGSDTQYF	TGTGCCAGCAGCTTAGAAGGTGGGACAGGGGGCTCAGATACGCAGTATTTT
-	TRBV13	TRBJ2-7	-	CASSSRSGHIFGKYF	TGTGCCAGCAGCTCGAGGTCGGGACACATCTTTGGCAAGTACTTC
-	TRBV6-1	TRBJ2-1	-	CASSEGADYYNEQFF	TGTGCCAGCAGTGAAGGAGCGGATTATTACAATGAGCAGTTCTTC
once	TRBV24-1	TRBJ1-2	TRBD1	CATQGYYGYTF	TGTGCCACACAGGGGTACTATGGCTACACCTTC
-	TRBV13	TRBJ1-2	TRBD1	CASSLGQGALDGYTF	TGTGCCAGCAGCTTAGGCCAGGGGGCCTTGGATGGCTACACCTTC
-	TRBV18	TRBJ1-2	TRBD1	CASSQTGGDYGYTF	TGTGCCAGCTCACAAACAGGGGGTGACTATGGCTACACCTTC
-	TRBV5-1	TRBJ2-7	-	CASSAAGAYEQYF	TGCGCCAGCAGCGCTGCCGGTGCCTACGAGCAGTACTTC
-	TRBV5-1	TRBJ2-3	-	CASSSYAGLDTQYF	TGCGCCAGCAGCTCGTACGCGGGGCTAGATACGCAGTATTTT
once	TRBV10-3	TRBJ1-1	-	CAISESVGGNTEAFF	TGTGCCATCAGTGAGTCCGTGGGGGGGAACACTGAAGCTTTCTTT
-	TRBV5-1	TRBJ1-1	TRBD1	CASSPGTGTSNTEAFF	TGCGCCAGCAGCCCCGGGACAGGGACTTCGAACACTGAAGCTTTCTTT
-	TRBV7-9	TRBJ2-7	-	CASSLSTYEQYF	TGTGCCAGCAGCTTATCGACATACGAGCAGTACTTC
once	TRBV18	TRBJ2-1	-	CASSPGSGYYNEQFF	TGTGCCAGCTCGCCGGGGTCCGGATATTACAATGAGCAGTTCTTC
few	TRBV4-1	TRBJ2-7	TRBD2	CASSPLGERGTYEQYF	TGCGCCAGCAGCCCCCTGGGGGAGCGGGGGACCTACGAGCAGTACTTC
-	TRBV5-1	TRBJ2-5	-	CASSPGGGGPGETQYF	TGCGCCAGCAGCCCGGGAGGCGGGGGCCCGGGGGAGACCCAGTACTTC
-	TRBV28	TRBJ1-1	TRBD1	CASRPGQGVDTEAFF	TGTGCCAGCAGGCCGGGACAGGGGGTTGACACTGAAGCTTTCTTT
-	TRBV12-3/TRBV12-4	TRBJ2-7	-	CASSSRGEQYF	TGTGCCAGCAGTTCCCGGGGGGAGCAGTACTTC
few	TRBV7-3	TRBJ1-1	-	CASSVDTNTEAFF	TGTGCCAGCAGCGTGGACACGAACACTGAAGCTTTCTTT
-	TRBV10-3	TRBJ2-5	-	CAISEVAGVEETQYF	TGTGCCATCAGTGAGGTGGCAGGGGTGGAAGAGACCCAGTACTTC
-	TRBV6-6	TRBJ1-4	TRBD1	CASSKGQGELFF	TGTGCCAGCAGCAAGGGACAGGGGGAACTGTTTTTT
-	TRBV7-2	TRBJ2-3	TRBD2	CASSFRVVGGMKDTQYF	TGTGCCAGCAGCTTTCGGGTGGTCGGGGGGATGAAAGATACGCAGTATTTT
-	TRBV7-8	TRBJ1-4	-	CASSLGDTFNEKLFF	TGTGCCAGCAGCTTGGGGGACACCTTTAATGAAAAACTGTTTTTT
-	TRBV7-9	TRBJ2-5	-	CASSFVGAQMKTQYF	TGTGCCAGCAGCTTTGTGGGGGCGCAAATGAAGACCCAGTACTTC
-	TRBV24-1	TRBJ2-5	-	CATSEGGLTKETQYF	TGTGCCACCAGTGAGGGGGGACTCACCAAAGAGACCCAGTACTTC
-	TRBV27	TRBJ2-7	-	CASRPDRGVSYEQYF	TGTGCCAGCAGACCCGATCGCGGGGTCTCCTACGAGCAGTACTTC
few	TRBV6-2/TRBV6-3	TRBJ2-1	TRBD1	CASSPGTGAYNEQFF	TGTGCCAGCAGCCCCGGGACAGGGGCCTACAATGAGCAGTTCTTC
once	TRBV5-4	TRBJ2-3	TRBD2	CASSYPGTSGATDTQYF	TGTGCCAGCAGCTATCCCGGGACTAGCGGGGCTACAGATACGCAGTATTTT
few	TRBV18	TRBJ2-5	-	CASSPPSARQETQYF	TGTGCCAGCTCACCACCGTCTGCGCGCCAAGAGACCCAGTACTTC
-	TRBV27	TRBJ1-1	TRBD1	CASSGDRATEAFF	TGTGCCAGCAGTGGCGACAGGGCCACTGAAGCTTTCTTT
-	TRBV7-3	TRBJ2-3	-	CASSSPVSQNTDTQYF	TGTGCCAGCAGCTCCCCCGTCTCACAGAACACAGATACGCAGTATTTT
-	TRBV4-1	TRBJ2-3	TRBD1	CASSQVAWDSYTDTQYF	TGCGCCAGCAGCCAAGTCGCCTGGGACAGTTACACAGATACGCAGTATTTT
-	TRBV7-3	TRBJ2-3	-	CASRKGPLSTDTQYF	TGTGCCAGCCGAAAGGGGCCCTTAAGCACAGATACGCAGTATTTT
few	TRBV11-2	TRBJ2-7	TRBD1	CASSLTGYYEQYF	TGTGCCAGCAGCTTGACAGGGTACTACGAGCAGTACTTC
once	TRBV6-6	TRBJ1-5	-	CASSYARGQQPQHF	TGTGCCAGCAGTTACGCAAGGGGCCAGCAGCCCCAGCATTTT
-	TRBV7-3	TRBJ1-1	-	CASSLQGNTEAFF	TGTGCCAGCAGCCTCCAGGGGAACACTGAAGCTTTCTTT
-	TRBV7-8	TRBJ1-1	-	CASSLVGGNTEAFF	TGTGCCAGCAGCTTAGTCGGGGGGAACACTGAAGCTTTCTTT
-	TRBV4-1	TRBJ1-2	-	CASSEPSAGYGYTF	TGCGCCAGCAGTGAGCCATCCGCGGGCTATGGCTACACCTTC
-	TRBV5-1	TRBJ2-2	-	CASSWRTRSNTGELFF	TGCGCCAGCAGCTGGCGGACTCGTTCGAACACCGGGGAGCTGTTTTTT
once	TRBV9	TRBJ1-4	-	CASSVDTGVGEKLFF	TGTGCCAGCAGCGTAGACACAGGTGTAGGTGAAAAACTGTTTTTT